Reported below is one TCR beta chain. Per the authors' pipeline: Estimation of nucleated cell counts relied on the amplification of reference gene primers. Assay used: immunoSEQ multiplex PCR; TCRdb lists only in-frame clones, some missing. The DNA was the basis for D and trimming; V, J and clone size are from that table. The sample lists 340,000 or so clones, around 80% occurring once. The data stem from a study of blood T cell repertoires in COVID-19. Sequencing was done on a sample of peripheral blood. This TCR was recovered from a man aged 25 to 40 with active or convalescent COVID-19.

The CDR3 sequence: CASSDYRGRHTDTQYF. The CDR3 DNA sequence: TGTGCCAGCAGTGACTACAGGGGGCGCCACACAGATACGCAGTATTTT. The rearrangement joins TRBV2 to TRBJ2-3; 9 bases fit TRBD1. The CDR3 consists of 16 residues. V shed 3 bases and J 2 bases; nucleotides not matched to a gene: 6. Per germline, CDR1 SNHLY and CDR2 FYNNEI. The complete variable domain, with remaining parts taken from reference TRBV2 and TRBJ2-3, reads EPEVTQTPSHQVTQMGQEVILRCVPISNHLYFYWYRQILGQKVEFLVSFYNNEISEKSEIFDDQFSVERPDGSNFTLKIRSTKLEDSAMYFCASSDYRGRHTDTQYFGPGTRLTVL.